Below, 12 T cell receptor beta chains from the same sample are listed, as sequenced in a study of blood T cell repertoires in COVID-19 (dated by TCRdb to about 2020). The library was obtained by the immunoSEQ multiplex PCR assay. Held by TCRdb, this immuneACCESS table contains in-frame sequences only and omits some clones. Under half of the omission traces to an unresolved V gene where checked; the cause of the rest is unknown. A total of about 260,000 clones appear in this sample, approximately 86% of them only once. The top ten constitute 2.2% of the sample. Source material: peripheral blood. Receptors originate from a woman in her forties or fifties who had recovered from COVID-19.

For the CDR3, the DNA is TGCGCCAGCAATCTGTTGGGGAGTGGGACTGAAGCTTTCTTT. It codes for CASNLLGSGTEAFF. V usage is TRBV5-1 and J usage is TRBJ1-1; D gene unclear. V dropped 6 bases and J dropped 5 bases, with 17 bases sitting between them. The CDR3 is made up of 14 amino acids. CDR1 is SGHRS and CDR2 is YFSETQ in the germline V gene.

The chain has TRBV4-1 and TRBJ1-2; D remains unclear. CDR3 length equals 14 residues. V lost 2 bases and J lost 6, with 13 bases in between. Germline-derived CDR1 and CDR2 are MGHRA and YSYEKL. This CDR3 is CASSQSSERNGYTF. As DNA, the CDR3 is TGCGCCAGCAGCCAATCTAGTGAAAGAAATGGCTACACCTTC.

The chain links TRBV25-1 to TRBJ2-7; D is undetermined. Germline CDR1 reads MGHDK; CDR2 reads SYGVNS. This CDR3 is 15 amino acids long. The V gene lost 0 bases and the J gene lost 0 bases, with 9 bases spanning the gap. CDR3 sequence reads: CASSEYPPVSYEQYF. The CDR3 DNA follows: TGTGCCAGCAGTGAATACCCCCCAGTCTCCTACGAGCAGTACTTC.

The chain has TRBV5-1 and TRBJ1-2; 8 positions match TRBD1. This CDR3 is built from 14 residues. Looked up from germline, CDR1 is SGHRS and CDR2 is YFSETQ. The junction had 1 base not matched to a gene; V was cut back by 0 bases and J by 3 bases. CDR3 sequence: CASSLAGGDYGYTF. The CDR3 DNA is TGCGCCAGCAGCTTGGCAGGGGGCGACTATGGCTACACCTTC.

The chain employs TRBV7-2 and TRBJ1-1; D unclear. CDR1 and CDR2 (germline): SGHTA, FQGNSA. The V end was cut by 1 base, the J end by 7 bases, with 10 bases between. The CDR3 length is 13 residues. CDR3 nucleotide sequence: TGTGCCAGCAGCTTAGGGGCAGCCCATGAAGCTTTCTTT. This translates into CASSLGAAHEAFF.

The gene calls are TRBV4-3 and TRBJ2-1; 9 nucleotides align to TRBD1. The trim removed 2 bases at V and 5 bases at J, leaving 10 bases unmatched. The CDR3 is 17 amino acids. The germline CDR1 and CDR2 sequences are LGHNA and YSLEER. The CDR3 bases are TGCGCCAGCAGCCAATCGGACAGGGGAACTATGAACAATGAGCAGTTCTTC. Translated, it gives CASSQSDRGTMNNEQFF.

This clone was counted once. The V gene is TRBV28, the J gene TRBJ2-1; the match to TRBD2 covers 11 bases. This CDR3 comprises 14 residues. The V and J ends lost 7 bases and 9 bases, in that order; junction bases with no gene match: 8. The germline V gene encodes CDR1 MDHEN and CDR2 SYDVKM. CDR3 residues: CASTLAGGDGEQFF. Written as DNA, the CDR3 is TGTGCCAGCACCTTAGCGGGGGGGGACGGTGAGCAGTTCTTC. The complete variable domain, with remaining parts taken from reference TRBV28 and TRBJ2-1, reads DVKVTQSSRYLVKRTGEKVFLECVQDMDHENMFWYRQDPGLGLRLIYFSYDVKMKEKGDIPEGYSVSREKKERFSLILESASTNQTSMYLCASTLAGGDGEQFFGPGTRLTVL.

The chain uses TRBV3-1 (or the pseudogene TRBV3-2) and TRBJ1-6; 8 positions match TRBD1. V shed 4 bases and J 7 bases; nucleotides not matched to a gene: 15. The germline CDR1 and CDR2 sequences are LGHDT and YNNKEL (reference sequence). CDR3 size: 18 residues. CDR3 sequence reads: CASSPRQGPPVRNSPLHF. CDR3 coding DNA: TGTGCCAGCAGCCCCCGACAGGGGCCTCCTGTGCGCAATTCACCCCTCCACTTT.

In its sample, this clone was seen many times. The chain employs TRBV4-1 and TRBJ1-1; 7 bases agree with TRBD1. This CDR3 has 15 residues. V shed 8 bases, J shed 2 bases, and the junction held 11 bases outside the gene matches. Germline assignment: CDR1 MGHRA and CDR2 YSYEKL. The CDR3 DNA follows: TGCGCCAGCGGCGACAGGGAAGATGAAAACACTGAAGCTTTCTTT. Amino acid sequence: CASGDREDENTEAFF.

The CDR3 is CASSERGGAYEQYF. In DNA, the CDR3 is TGTGCCAGCAGTGAAAGAGGCGGAGCCTACGAGCAGTACTTC. The chain recombines TRBV2 with TRBJ2-7; no clear D gene. CDR1 is SNHLY and CDR2 is FYNNEI in the germline V gene. This CDR3 comprises 14 residues. Trimming took off 2 bases at V and 2 bases at J, with 10 bases between the two ends.

The rearrangement joins TRBV5-8 to TRBJ1-2; D not certain. CDR3 size: 13 residues. With 0 bases removed from V and 4 bases from J, the gap between germline ends came to 7 bases. CDR1 is SGHTS, CDR2 YDEGEE, per germline. As DNA, the CDR3 is TGTGCCAGCAGCTTGGGGAGGGCCTATGGCTACACCTTC. Protein product: CASSLGRAYGYTF.

The chain combines TRBV19 with TRBJ1-1; tentative D call: TRBD1 (5 bases). The CDR3 has 12 amino acids. Trimming pared 3 bases from V and 7 bases from J, leaving 9 bases between. The V gene's germline CDR1 is LNHDA and CDR2 SQIVND (reference sequence). This CDR3 reads CASSMGGVEAFF. The CDR3 DNA sequence: TGTGCCAGTAGTATGGGGGGGGTTGAAGCTTTCTTT.